These 8 T cell receptor beta chains originate from one sample sequenced in a study of radiotherapy plus CTLA-4 blockade in lung cancer. Produced via immunoSEQ multiplex PCR; TCRdb's table is partial and in-frame only. The sample contains around 90,000 clones, under 90% of which appear only once. The sample consisted of peripheral blood, taken from a patient treated with radiotherapy plus ipilimumab. These receptors all stem from a human donor with non-small cell lung cancer who had stable disease on radiotherapy plus ipilimumab.

The gene calls are TRBV7-2 and TRBJ1-4; possibly TRBD1 for D (5 bases). The CDR3 is 16 amino acids. V was clipped by 6 bases and J by 0 bases, with 14 bases between them. CDR1 is SGHTA, CDR2 FQGNSA, per germline. DNA for the CDR3: TGTGCCAGCAGTCCACAGTTAGGGGCAACTAATGAAAAACTGTTTTTT. This codes for CASSPQLGATNEKLFF.

This clone came up a few times. The rearrangement links TRBV10-2 to TRBJ1-1; D may be TRBD1 (6 bases). CDR1 is WSHSY and CDR2 is SAAADI in the germline V gene. V dropped 7 bases and J dropped 1 base, with 10 bases sitting between them. The CDR3 loop spans 13 amino acids. CDR3 protein: CASTGGPNTEAFF. CDR3 sequence (DNA): TGCGCCAGCACGGGGGGCCCGAACACTGAAGCTTTCTTT.

The J gene is TRBJ1-1, the V gene TRBV7-9, with D perhaps matching TRBD1 (5 bases). Per the germline V gene, CDR1 is SEHNR and CDR2 is FQNEAQ (reference sequence). CDR3 size: 18 residues. Trimming stripped 5 bases from V and 1 base from J, with 23 bases between. The CDR3 nucleotides read TGTGCCAGCAGCCACCCACCCACGGGACCCCCGCCGAACACTGAAGCTTTCTTT. Translation gives CASSHPPTGPPPNTEAFF.

The CDR3 DNA sequence: TGTGCCAGCAGCCCAACAGGGGGCACCGCCGGGGAGCTGTTTTTT. This codes for CASSPTGGTAGELFF. The V call is TRBV7-2, the J call TRBJ2-2; 9 bases map to TRBD1. The CDR3 extends over 15 amino acids. The J segment lost 6 bases and the V segment lost 5 bases, leaving 7 bases of the junction unmatched. Germline CDR1 reads SGHTA; CDR2 reads FQGNSA.

The rearrangement links TRBV28 to TRBJ2-5; 9 bases match TRBD1. The J call is doubtful: the DNA matches TRBJ2-7 better. Germline CDR1 and CDR2: MDHEN and SYDVKM. The length of the CDR3 is 15 residues. The CDR3 region is CASSRGQGFSYEQYF. CDR3 sequence (DNA): TGTGCCAGCAGCAGAGGACAGGGGTTCTCCTACGAGCAGTACTTC.

This clone was recorded only once. V usage is TRBV7-3 and J usage is TRBJ2-5, with a tentative D call TRBD2 (6 bases). Between the trimmed V and J ends, which lost 6 bases and 4 bases, there was a span of 15 bases. The CDR3 consists of 14 residues. From germline, CDR1 is SGHTA and CDR2 FQGTGA. CDR3 sequence reads: CASSLGGPGETQYF. In DNA form, the CDR3 reads TGTGCCAGCAGTCTCGGGGGACCGGGAGAGACCCAGTACTTC.

The chain uses TRBV29-1 and TRBJ1-3; 7 nucleotides agree with TRBD1. The CDR3 runs to 14 residues. V lost 4 bases, J lost 0 bases, and 3 bases stayed unmatched. Germline loops: CDR1 SQVTM, CDR2 ANQGSEA. Written as DNA, the CDR3 is TGCAGCGTTGGGGGACAGAGCTCTGGAAACACCATATATTTT. Amino acids: CSVGGQSSGNTIYF.

The rearrangement uses TRBV13 and TRBJ1-1, with 8 bases aligning to TRBD1. CDR1 is PRHDT and CDR2 is FYEKMQ in the germline V gene (reference sequence). CDR3 length equals 16 residues. The trim removed 0 bases at V and 4 bases at J, leaving 7 bases unmatched. The CDR3 nucleotides read TGTGCCAGCAGCTTAGGGGACAGGGAGGGGGGCACTGAAGCTTTCTTT. Protein sequence: CASSLGDREGGTEAFF. Variable domain in full (rest from reference TRBV13 and TRBJ1-1): AAGVIQSPRHLIKEKRETATLKCYPIPRHDTVYWYQQGPGQDPQFLISFYEKMQSDKGSIPDRFSAQQFSDYHSELNMSSLELGDSALYFCASSLGDREGGTEAFFGQGTRLTVV.